Each of the 13 T cell receptor beta chains below was sequenced from the same sample in a study of blood T cell repertoires in COVID-19. Only in-frame clones appear in the TCRdb table, and some are missing; sequencing was by immunoSEQ multiplex PCR. The sample has a few hundred thousand clones; 88% are singletons. Input material: PBMCs or T cells enriched from blood (not recorded which). The source of these receptors is a woman younger than 35 who had recovered from COVID-19.

The rearrangement links TRBV29-1 to TRBJ1-1; 7 bases line up with TRBD1. CDR1 and CDR2 from the germline V gene are SQVTM and ANQGSEA. This CDR3 is 12 amino acids long. V dropped 5 bases and J dropped 4; count of bases not matched to a gene: 4. The CDR3 sequence: CSVSTGSTEAFF. The CDR3, as DNA: TGCAGCGTTTCGACAGGGAGCACTGAAGCTTTCTTT. The full variable domain, its missing parts supplied by reference TRBV29-1 and TRBJ1-1, is SAVISQKPSRDICQRGTSLTIQCQVDSQVTMMFWYRQQPGQSLTLIATANQGSEATYESGFVIDKFPISRPNLTFSTLTVSNMSPEDSSIYLCSVSTGSTEAFFGQGTRLTVV.

The chain joins TRBV6-5 to TRBJ1-2; TRBD1 aligns across 11 bases. This CDR3 spans 16 amino acids. Per germline, CDR1 MNHEY and CDR2 SVGAGI. V lost 0 bases, J lost 9 bases, and 9 bases stayed unmatched. The CDR3 DNA follows: TGTGCCAGCAGTTACTCGAAGGACAGGGGGCCCCGTAGCTACACCTTC. Encoded protein: CASSYSKDRGPRSYTF.

The rearrangement links TRBV7-9 to TRBJ1-2; D is possibly TRBD1 (6 bases). The germline gives CDR1 SEHNR, CDR2 FQNEAQ (reference sequence). V dropped 0 bases and J dropped 7 bases, with 21 bases sitting between them. The length of the CDR3 is 17 residues. DNA of the CDR3: TGTGCCAGCAGCTTAGCCTTCGCGGGGGCGCTGAGGGGTGGCTACACCTTC. Translated: CASSLAFAGALRGGYTF. The full variable domain, completed using reference TRBV7-9 and TRBJ1-2, is DTGVSQNPRHKITKRGQNVTFRCDPISEHNRLYWYRQTLGQGPEFLTYFQNEAQLEKSRLLSDRFSAERPKGSFSTLEIQRTEQGDSAMYLCASSLAFAGALRGGYTFGSGTRLTVV.

The chain recombines TRBV9 with TRBJ1-1, with D hard to call. V was pared by 0 bases and J by 0 bases, with 12 bases between. The length of the CDR3 is 16 residues. The germline V gene has CDR1 SGDLS and CDR2 YYNGEE. In nucleotides, the CDR3 is TGTGCCAGCAGCGTAGAGGCGGACGGGATGAACACTGAAGCTTTCTTT. Translating it yields CASSVEADGMNTEAFF.

This clone was picked up a small number of times. This rearrangement joins TRBV5-1 to TRBJ2-1; 7 nucleotides line up with TRBD1. V dropped 1 base and J dropped 7; count of bases not matched to a gene: 20. Germline loops: CDR1 SGHRS, CDR2 YFSETQ. This CDR3 comprises 19 residues. The CDR3 protein is CASSLPRNRQGETKNEQFF. Here the CDR3 DNA reads TGCGCCAGCAGCTTGCCACGAAACAGACAGGGTGAAACCAAGAATGAGCAGTTCTTC.

V and J are TRBV27 and TRBJ1-1; D unresolved. V was pared by 0 bases and J by 1 base, with 9 bases between. This CDR3 region has 15 residues. Germline V CDR1 and CDR2: MNHEY, SMNVEV (reference sequence). CDR3 protein: CASSLSWEGNTEAFF. The DNA for the CDR3 is TGTGCCAGCAGTTTATCGTGGGAGGGGAACACTGAAGCTTTCTTT.

This chain uses TRBV6-2 or TRBV6-3 with TRBJ1-2; the match to TRBD1 covers 8 bases. Germline CDR1 MNHEY, CDR2 SVGEGT. After removal of 2 bases from V and 5 bases from J, the junction contained 7 bases not matched to a gene. This CDR3 is 15 amino acids long. The CDR3 region is CASSYRDTGGYGYTF. The CDR3 nucleotides read TGTGCCAGCAGTTACCGGGATACAGGGGGGTATGGCTACACCTTC.

The chain carries TRBV3-1 (or the pseudogene TRBV3-2) and TRBJ2-5; 9 nucleotides agree with TRBD2. With 3 bases clipped from V and 1 base from J, the junction kept 9 bases outside the gene matches. Germline V CDR1 and CDR2: LGHDT, YNNKEL (reference sequence). CDR3 length equals 17 residues. Written as DNA, the CDR3 is TGTGCCAGCAGCCATGCCCACGCTAGCGGGGTCCAAGAGACCCAGTACTTC. It is translated as CASSHAHASGVQETQYF.

This clone was picked up a small number of times. The rearrangement joins TRBV7-3 to TRBJ1-2, with D possibly being TRBD1 (5 bases). Germline lookup yields CDR1 SGHTA and CDR2 FQGTGA. Deletions cut 2 bases from V and 4 bases from J, with 14 bases between. CDR3 length: 15 amino acids. The CDR3 nucleotides are TGTGCCAGCAGCTTAGCTCCCCAGGGAGGCTATGGCTACACCTTC. Translating gives CASSLAPQGGYGYTF.

V and J are TRBV6-5 and TRBJ1-1, with D perhaps matching TRBD1 (5 bases). V lost 3 bases and J 8 bases, leaving 10 bases between the germline ends. The CDR3 consists of 12 residues. Germline V gene data show CDR1 as MNHEY and CDR2 as SVGAGI. CDR3 bases: TGTGCCAGCAGTTATGCACGACAGGAAGCTTTCTTT. It is translated as CASSYARQEAFF.

The chain employs TRBV6-5 and TRBJ1-2; D is undetermined. The CDR3 runs 11 residues. V was trimmed by 4 bases and J by 10 bases, leaving 10 bases between them. Germline V gene lookup returns CDR1 MNHEY and CDR2 SVGAGI. The CDR3 nucleotides are TGTGCCAGCAGTTCCTCGGCAGTCTACACCTTC. Translation: CASSSSAVYTF.

In regard to this clone: The same CDR3 also results from other DNA sequences found in this sample. This chain links TRBV4-3 with TRBJ2-5; D uncertain. Germline V CDR1 and CDR2: LGHNA, YSLEER. The CDR3 is 12 residues long. Trimming pared 3 bases from V and 7 bases from J, leaving 9 bases between. This CDR3 is CASSQDRGTQYF. CDR3 DNA: TGCGCCAGCAGCCAGGATAGAGGGACCCAGTACTTC.

This clone has a single count. The V call is TRBV19, the J call TRBJ1-6; D may be TRBD1 (5 bases). Between the trimmed V and J ends, which lost 11 bases and 5 bases, there was a span of 10 bases. Germline V gene sequence: CDR1 LNHDA, CDR2 SQIVND (reference sequence). CDR3 length: 12 residues. CDR3 protein: CASRGNNSPLHF. The CDR3, as DNA: TGTGCCTCACGGGGGAATAATTCACCCCTCCACTTT.